This record looks at one T cell receptor (beta chain) sequence and its context. Its antigen is not known. The CDR3 totals 13 residues. Trimming stripped 11 bases from V and 4 bases from J, with 14 bases between. CDR1 is WSHSY and CDR2 is SAAADI in the germline V gene. Those who donated were healthy HIV-negative adults, with no recent acute infections or vaccinations reported. Unsorted samples used about 90 million PBMCs for genomic DNA. This sample is part of a study of shared clonotypes between healthy human individuals. Study results and limitations: Donor scarcity curtailed the genetic and exposure-history diversity represented herein.

Original methodology: Filtering differed because ImmunoSEQ produced junction-only sequences that carried no quality scores. Data came from immunoSEQ multiplex PCR; TCRdb stores just in-frame clones and leaves some out. V, J and clone size reflect that table, while D and trimming were determined from the DNA. The sample holds 450,000 to 500,000 clones, around 80% seen once. Sequenced material: PBMCs. V usage is TRBV10-2 and J usage is TRBJ2-2; TRBD1 might be the D (5 bases). This TCR was recovered from a woman in her thirties or forties in good health. Some clones in this sample may be carry-over from other donors' samples. The DNA for the CDR3 is TGCGCCTTCAGGGAAGTGGGCACCGGGGAGCTGTTTTTT. It translates to CAFREVGTGELFF.